The 31 T cell receptor beta chains reported below all come from one sample, sequenced in a study of T cell repertoires in cytomegalovirus infection. In TCRdb, the reads were re-called with MiXCR into one record per CDR3 protein. The table records around 900,000 distinct CDR3 sequences, approximately 31% of them present only once. These receptors have no identified antigens. The starting material was cultured CD8+ T cells from PBMCs, obtained from culture after CMV antigen stimulation. The receptor source for this set is a human donor in good health (CMV status not recorded). Some clones in this sample may be carry-over from other donors' samples.

This clonotype was recorded a few times. The V and J genes are TRBV12-3 or TRBV12-4 and TRBJ1-6; D remains unclear. The V gene lost 4 bases and the J gene lost 14 bases, with 12 bases spanning the gap. The CDR3 has 12 residues. Here the CDR3 DNA reads TGTGCCAGCAGTTACCCGGGGATATCCCTCCACTTT. Its translation: CASSYPGISLHF.

This clonotype was seen repeatedly, ten times or more. The J gene is TRBJ2-2, the V gene TRBV7-6, with TRBD2 as a possible D gene (6 bases). This CDR3 spans 17 amino acids. V was clipped by 5 bases and J by 7 bases, with 23 bases between them. From germline, CDR1 is SGHVS and CDR2 FNYEAQ. The chain's CDR3 is CASSLRTNPQGIGELFF. The CDR3 coding sequence is TGTGCCAGCAGCCTTCGGACTAACCCCCAAGGTATCGGGGAGCTGTTTTTT.

The chain links TRBV4-3 to TRBJ1-1; 9 bases map to TRBD1. V was pared by 3 bases and J by 1 base, with 3 bases of the junction left unmatched. The CDR3 extends over 15 amino acids. CDR1 and CDR2 from the germline V gene are LGHNA and YSLEER. The CDR3 here is CASSQTDRGNTEAFF. The CDR3 nucleotides are TGCGCCAGCAGCCAGACGGACAGGGGGAACACTGAAGCTTTCTTT.

The chain links TRBV25-1 to TRBJ1-4; D not certain. This CDR3 is 15 amino acids long. Trimming cost V 1 base and J 4 bases, with 10 bases left between them. The V gene's germline CDR1 is MGHDK and CDR2 SYGVNS. CDR3: CASSESRGRNEKLFF. In DNA form, the CDR3 reads TGTGCCAGCAGTGAATCGAGAGGCCGTAATGAAAAACTGTTTTTT.

The rearrangement joins TRBV7-9 to TRBJ1-1, with a tentative D call TRBD1 (6 bases). Trimming removed 5 bases from V and 4 bases from J, with 17 bases in between. Germline assignment: CDR1 SEHNR and CDR2 FQNEAQ (reference sequence). The length of the CDR3 is 15 residues. The CDR3 region is CASSPHTGISTEAFF. In DNA form, the CDR3 reads TGTGCCAGCAGCCCGCACACAGGGATAAGCACTGAAGCTTTCTTT.

This clonotype appeared once. The J gene is TRBJ1-2, the V gene TRBV12-5; TRBD1 matches at 10 bases. V dropped 6 bases and J dropped 4; count of bases not matched to a gene: 2. The CDR3 spans 13 residues. The germline V gene has CDR1 LGHNT and CDR2 FRNRAP. This chain's CDR3 is CASGWDRGYGYTF. The CDR3 DNA is TGTGCTAGTGGGTGGGACAGGGGCTATGGCTACACCTTC.

The rearrangement links TRBV11-2 to TRBJ1-5, with 8 bases matching TRBD1. From germline, CDR1 is SGHAT and CDR2 FQNNGV. J was trimmed by 4 bases and V by 4 bases; bases with no gene match: 21. The CDR3 consists of 20 residues. The CDR3 is CASSSRPMWPGGPLNQPQHF. CDR3 sequence (DNA): TGTGCCAGCAGCTCCAGGCCCATGTGGCCAGGGGGCCCGTTAAATCAGCCCCAGCATTTT.

This clonotype was detected once. At one end, the junction sequence differs from germline, possibly due to a read error. The gene calls are TRBV28 and TRBJ2-2; either TRBD1 or TRBD2 may fit D (7 bases each). The CDR3 is 18 amino acids. Germline V CDR1 and CDR2: MDHEN, SYDVKM. The CDR3, as DNA: TGTGTCAGCAGTCACTCGGCCGCAGGGGGGGACGGTCACGGGGAGCTGTTTTTT. This encodes CVSSHSAAGGDGHGELFF.

V gene TRBV10-3 combines with J gene TRBJ1-6; D is perhaps TRBD1 (5 bases). Trimming took off 3 bases at V and 14 bases at J, with 11 bases between the two ends. Germline V lookup: CDR1 ENHRY, CDR2 SYGVKD. There are 12 residues in the CDR3. The CDR3 nucleotides read TGTGCCATCAGTGATGGTCAGGGAGCCCTCCACTTT. It specifies CAISDGQGALHF.

In this sample, this clonotype turned up a few times. V and J are TRBV19 and TRBJ1-1; D unresolved. Germline values: CDR1 LNHDA, CDR2 SQIVND (reference sequence). The CDR3 sequence is 13 residues long. Deletions cut 2 bases from V and 3 bases from J, with 7 bases between. CDR3 nucleotides: TGTGCCAGTAGTATATCGGATTACACTGAAGCTTTCTTT. Its protein is CASSISDYTEAFF.

The chain couples TRBV7-9 to TRBJ1-6; possibly TRBD1 for D (5 bases). The V end was cut by 6 bases, the J end by 0 bases, with 9 bases between. This CDR3 is 15 amino acids long. Germline V lookup: CDR1 SEHNR, CDR2 FQNEAQ (reference sequence). CDR3 nucleotides: TGTGCCAGCAGAGAACAGGACTCCTATAATTCACCCCTCCACTTT. This codes for CASREQDSYNSPLHF.

The chain links TRBV7-9 to TRBJ2-7; D not resolved. V lost 1 base and J 5 bases, leaving 9 bases between the germline ends. Germline-derived CDR1 and CDR2 are SEHNR and FQNEAQ (reference sequence). CDR3 length: 13 amino acids. CDR3 DNA sequence: TGTGCCAGCAGCTTAGAGGAGTATGACGAGCAGTACTTC. The encoded protein is CASSLEEYDEQYF.

The V and J genes are TRBV2 and TRBJ1-6; 7 nucleotides align to TRBD1. Germline V CDR1 and CDR2: SNHLY, FYNNEI. The CDR3 runs 17 residues. Unmatched junction bases numbered 8, after V lost 6 bases and J lost 0 bases. DNA of the CDR3: TGTGCCAGCAGGGGGACAGAGCCTAGCTCCTATAATTCACCCCTCCACTTT. Translated: CASRGTEPSSYNSPLHF. The whole variable domain, remainder taken from reference TRBV2 and TRBJ1-6, is EPEVTQTPSHQVTQMGQEVILRCVPISNHLYFYWYRQILGQKVEFLVSFYNNEISEKSEIFDDQFSVERPDGSNFTLKIRSTKLEDSAMYFCASRGTEPSSYNSPLHFGNGTRLTVT.

In its sample, this clonotype was seen a few times. One end of the junction varies from germline; a read error may be responsible. V usage is TRBV5-1 and J usage is TRBJ1-2; D unresolved. Germline CDR1 SGHRS, CDR2 YFSETQ. CDR3 length equals 8 residues. The CDR3 spells CARSGYTF. CDR3 nucleotides: TGCGCCCGCAGCGGCTACACCTTC.

This clonotype was counted between two and nine times. The J gene is TRBJ2-1, the V gene TRBV24-1, with D unclear. Germline V gene lookup returns CDR1 KGHDR and CDR2 SFDVKD. The ends were cut back, 5 bases at V and 3 bases at J, with 4 bases in the middle. This CDR3 is built from 12 residues. The CDR3 sequence is CATSGGYNEQFF. Here the CDR3 DNA reads TGTGCCACCAGTGGGGGCTACAATGAGCAGTTCTTC.

This clonotype was detected a few times. The chain couples TRBV7-3 to TRBJ2-1, with TRBD1 matching over 8 bases. The CDR3 runs to 14 residues. The V gene end was trimmed by 3 bases and the J gene end by 5 bases; junction bases not matched to a gene: 3. Germline V lookup: CDR1 SGHTA, CDR2 FQGTGA. Here the CDR3 reads CASSLTGADNEQFF. CDR3 DNA sequence: TGTGCCAGCAGCTTGACAGGGGCGGACAATGAGCAGTTCTTC.

The chain is built from TRBV14 and TRBJ2-2; the D is unclear. The V end lost 1 base, the J end lost 1 base, and 13 bases lay between the germline ends. Germline CDR1 SGHDN, CDR2 FVKESK. The CDR3 length is 17 residues. The CDR3 spells CASSQALQGWNTGELFF. DNA of the CDR3: TGTGCCAGCAGCCAAGCTCTCCAAGGGTGGAACACCGGGGAGCTGTTTTTT.

This clonotype was recorded once. The chain carries TRBV19 and TRBJ2-1; 9 nucleotides agree with TRBD2. There are 16 residues in the CDR3. Germline V lookup: CDR1 LNHDA, CDR2 SQIVND (reference sequence). V lost 6 bases, J lost 3 bases, and 9 bases stayed unmatched. The CDR3 DNA follows: TGTGCCAGTAGCAACCTGGGACTAGCTGTCTACAATGAGCAGTTCTTC. It specifies CASSNLGLAVYNEQFF.

J is TRBJ1-2 and V is TRBV12-3 or TRBV12-4; no definite D call. This CDR3 has 13 residues. Between the trimmed V and J ends, which lost 3 bases and 6 bases, there was a span of 11 bases. The DNA of the CDR3 is TGTGCCAGCAGTTTTACCGGAAACGATGGCTACACCTTC. Translation gives CASSFTGNDGYTF.

On this clonotype itself: A much larger clone is a single base away; this may be a read error. CDR3 in amino acids: CASSLGQLFDYTF. The DNA for the CDR3 is TGTGCCAGCAGCTTAGGACAGCTCTTCGACTACACCTTC. The chain has TRBV7-9 and TRBJ1-2; TRBD1 might be the D (5 bases). The length of the CDR3 is 13 residues. Germline CDR1 is SEHNR and CDR2 is FQNEAQ (reference sequence). V lost 1 base to trimming and J lost 10 bases, with 13 bases between them.

The rearrangement joins TRBV19 to TRBJ2-2; TRBD1 or TRBD2 may be the D gene (6 bases each). The CDR3 has 12 amino acids. Trimming took 10 bases from V and 6 from J, leaving 12 bases between them. In germline, CDR1 is LNHDA, CDR2 SQIVND (reference sequence). CDR3 in amino acids: CATQRGAGELFF. In DNA, the CDR3 is TGTGCCACCCAGAGGGGGGCCGGGGAGCTGTTTTTT.

This clonotype came up many times. V is TRBV7-2 and J is TRBJ2-7; possibly TRBD2 for D (6 bases). V shed 2 bases and J shed 7 bases, with 21 bases lying between them. The CDR3 covers 16 residues. CDR1 is SGHTA, CDR2 FQGNSA, per germline. This CDR3 is CASSLLGGDAPWEQYF. The CDR3 DNA is TGTGCCAGCAGCTTACTCGGGGGAGATGCCCCTTGGGAGCAGTACTTC.

The genes are TRBV19 and TRBJ2-7; TRBD1 matches at 7 bases. The CDR3 is made up of 17 amino acids. Germline V gene data show CDR1 as LNHDA and CDR2 as SQIVND (reference sequence). The trim removed 0 bases at V and 2 bases at J, leaving 10 bases unmatched. CDR3 nucleotides: TGTGCCAGTAGTATAGATCCCGACAGGGCTTTCACCTACGAGCAGTACTTC. This translates into CASSIDPDRAFTYEQYF.

V usage is TRBV7-6 and J usage is TRBJ2-3; TRBD1 agrees at 8 bases. Trimming at V came to 1 base and at J to 6 bases, leaving 9 bases not matched to a gene. The CDR3 is 16 amino acids. Germline CDR1 and CDR2: SGHVS and FNYEAQ. The CDR3 sequence is CASSLVGQVLNDTQYF. CDR3 coding DNA: TGTGCCAGCAGCTTAGTGGGACAGGTCCTCAACGATACGCAGTATTTT.

In this sample, this clonotype turned up a few times. The CDR3 protein is CASSLDGGRTEAFF. CDR3 DNA: TGTGCCAGCAGCTTAGATGGGGGCCGCACTGAAGCTTTCTTT. The chain joins TRBV7-4 to TRBJ1-1; D is possibly TRBD1 (6 bases). There are 14 residues in the CDR3. V was pared by 1 base and J by 4 bases, with 10 bases between. Per germline, CDR1 SGHVT and CDR2 SQSDAQ.

Note on this clonotype: A read error may account for a junction end that differs from germline. This chain connects TRBV28 to TRBJ2-1; tentative D call: TRBD2 (5 bases). Looked up from germline, CDR1 is MDHEN and CDR2 is SYDVKM. This CDR3 contains 14 residues. The CDR3 loop is CAGRKGLEYNEQFF. The CDR3, as DNA: TGTGCCGGCAGGAAAGGACTTGAATACAATGAGCAGTTCTTC.

This clonotype was detected only a few times. This chain uses TRBV27 with TRBJ2-1, with TRBD1 matching over 7 bases. The V and J ends lost 2 bases and 6 bases, in that order; junction bases with no gene match: 10. This CDR3 has 16 residues. CDR1 is MNHEY and CDR2 is SMNVEV in the germline V gene (reference sequence). The CDR3 bases are TGTGCCAGCAGTTTAAAGAGGGGGCGAGAAAGCAATGAGCAGTTCTTC. This codes for CASSLKRGRESNEQFF.

V is TRBV13 and J is TRBJ1-3, with TRBD1 as a possible D gene (5 bases). The CDR3 is made up of 14 amino acids. The ends were cut back, 5 bases at V and 0 bases at J, with 8 bases in the middle. Per the germline V gene, CDR1 is PRHDT and CDR2 is FYEKMQ (reference sequence). CDR3 nucleotide sequence: TGTGCCAGCAGCGGGACTCCCTCTGGAAACACCATATATTTT. Residues: CASSGTPSGNTIYF.

This clonotype was seen a handful of times. The chain employs TRBV28 and TRBJ1-5, with D possibly being TRBD1 (5 bases). Germline-derived CDR1 and CDR2 are MDHEN and SYDVKM. V was cut by 8 bases and J by 4 bases, with 9 bases left in between. This CDR3 is 12 amino acids long. As DNA, the CDR3 is TGTGCCAGCCGGGACCTAAATCAGCCCCAGCATTTT. Its translation is CASRDLNQPQHF.

The gene calls are TRBV6-5 and TRBJ1-2, with D possibly matching TRBD1 (5 bases). Germline V CDR1 and CDR2: MNHEY, SVGAGI. V was shortened by 0 bases and J by 8 bases, with 10 bases between the two germline ends. The CDR3 totals 13 residues. The CDR3 region has the DNA TGTGCCAGCAGTTACTCGACCGGGGACGGCTACACCTTC. Residues: CASSYSTGDGYTF.

This chain uses TRBV27 with TRBJ2-3; 8 bases are a match to TRBD2. V gave up 3 bases and J gave up 6 bases; unmatched junction bases: 8. The germline gives CDR1 MNHEY, CDR2 SMNVEV (reference sequence). The CDR3 contains 15 residues. The DNA of the CDR3 is TGTGCCAGCAGTTTGAATGGACTAGCTGGCGATACGCAGTATTTT. Encoded protein: CASSLNGLAGDTQYF.